The 18 T cell receptor beta chains below were found in one sample sequenced in a study of cytomegalovirus exposure and HLA in healthy donors. Libraries were prepared by immunoSEQ multiplex PCR; TCRdb keeps only in-frame clonotypes and omits some of them. The sample lists 200,000 to 250,000 clones, 83% occurring once. The sequenced material came from PBMCs. These receptors were collected from a woman under 30 in good health and CMV-seronegative.

The chain links TRBV5-1 to TRBJ2-3; TRBD1 agrees at 11 bases. CDR3 length equals 17 residues. The junction had 10 bases not matched to a gene; V was cut back by 2 bases and J by 5 bases. Germline V gene lookup returns CDR1 SGHRS and CDR2 YFSETQ. The CDR3: CASSLRSGTGGLDTQYF. The DNA of the CDR3 is TGCGCCAGCAGCTTAAGGTCGGGGACAGGGGGTTTAGATACGCAGTATTTT.

This chain uses TRBV5-1 with TRBJ2-1; no clear D. This CDR3 has 13 residues. Germline CDR1 SGHRS, CDR2 YFSETQ. The V end was cut by 0 bases, the J end by 5 bases, with 6 bases between. The CDR3: CASSLGADNEQFF. CDR3 nucleotides: TGCGCCAGCAGCTTGGGGGCCGACAATGAGCAGTTCTTC.

This chain joins TRBV10-3 and TRBJ2-1, with D perhaps matching TRBD2 (5 bases). The germline gives CDR1 ENHRY, CDR2 SYGVKD. Trimming removed 7 bases from V and 6 bases from J, with 13 bases in between. This CDR3 comprises 13 residues. CDR3 coding DNA: TGTGCCATCACCCCCGGTACTAGCAATGAGCAGTTCTTC. This codes for CAITPGTSNEQFF.

The rearrangement joins TRBV7-8 to TRBJ1-4, with 9 bases identical to TRBD1. CDR3 size: 15 residues. Looked up from germline, CDR1 is SGHVS and CDR2 is FQNEAQ. V was pared by 5 bases and J by 5 bases, with 6 bases of the junction left unmatched. The chain's CDR3 is CASSRLGTGNEKLFF. The CDR3, as DNA: TGTGCCAGCAGCCGCCTCGGGACAGGGAATGAAAAACTGTTTTTT.

The chain is built from TRBV27 and TRBJ2-1; D ambiguous. Germline V gives CDR1 MNHEY, CDR2 SMNVEV (reference sequence). Trimming left V 9 bases short and J 6 bases short, with 9 bases between. The CDR3 loop spans 11 amino acids. Here the CDR3 DNA reads TGTGCCAGTCAAGTAGGCAATGAGCAGTTCTTC. Translating gives CASQVGNEQFF.

Here the CDR3 reads CASMASGRGPETQYF. As DNA, the CDR3 is TGCGCCAGCATGGCTAGCGGGAGGGGCCCAGAGACCCAGTACTTC. V and J are TRBV5-1 and TRBJ2-5, with 12 bases that match TRBD2. Germline V gene sequence: CDR1 SGHRS, CDR2 YFSETQ. CDR3 length: 15 residues. V was clipped by 6 bases and J by 4 bases; unmatched bases: 7.

CDR3 in amino acids: CASSLWGTGGEKLFF. In nucleotides, the CDR3 is TGTGCCAGCAGCTTGTGGGGGACAGGGGGAGAAAAACTGTTTTTT. The V and J genes are TRBV5-6 and TRBJ1-4, with 11 nucleotides matching TRBD1. Trimming took 1 base from V and 8 from J; bases not matched to a gene: 4. The CDR3 is made up of 15 amino acids. CDR1 and CDR2 from the germline V gene are SGHDT and YYEEEE.

This chain links TRBV29-1 with TRBJ1-1; D ambiguous. Looked up from germline, CDR1 is SQVTM and CDR2 is ANQGSEA. The V gene lost 7 bases and the J gene lost 0 bases, with 9 bases spanning the gap. The CDR3 is 12 residues long. The CDR3 nucleotides read TGCAGCGCCGTTAGATTGAACACTGAAGCTTTCTTT. It yields the protein CSAVRLNTEAFF.

The gene calls are TRBV30 and TRBJ2-5, with D maybe TRBD2 (6 bases). Looked up from germline, CDR1 is GTSNPN and CDR2 is SVGIG (reference sequence). This CDR3 comprises 15 residues. V was shortened by 1 base and J by 3 bases, with 15 bases between the two germline ends. As DNA, the CDR3 is TGTGCCTGGAGTGGCGGGGTCGCGGGTGAAGAGACCCAGTACTTC. This encodes CAWSGGVAGEETQYF.

The V gene is TRBV5-4, the J gene TRBJ1-5; D remains unclear. Germline V CDR1 and CDR2: SGHNT, YYREEE (reference sequence). V lost 0 bases to trimming and J lost 3 bases, with 10 bases between them. This CDR3 has 15 amino acids. CDR3 in DNA: TGTGCCAGCAGCTTGGGGCCGGGCTTCAATCAGCCCCAGCATTTT. Translated: CASSLGPGFNQPQHF.

This rearrangement joins TRBV28 to TRBJ1-2; D is perhaps TRBD1 (6 bases). CDR1 is MDHEN, CDR2 SYDVKM, per germline. The length of the CDR3 is 13 residues. The V gene lost 5 bases and the J gene lost 3 bases, with 10 bases spanning the gap. CDR3 amino acids: CASSRQVYYGYTF. The DNA of the CDR3 is TGTGCCAGCAGTAGACAGGTTTACTATGGCTACACCTTC.

This clone appeared a few times. The rearrangement uses TRBV5-4 and TRBJ2-2; no definite D call. Trimming shortened V by 1 base and J by 7 bases, and 11 bases separated the two germline ends. The CDR3 length is 14 residues. The germline V gene encodes CDR1 SGHNT and CDR2 YYREEE (reference sequence). CDR3 in amino acids: CASSLSDLDGELFF. The CDR3 DNA follows: TGTGCCAGCAGCTTGAGTGACTTGGACGGGGAGCTGTTTTTT.

This chain connects TRBV10-1 to TRBJ2-2; D is ambiguous. Trimming took 5 bases from V and 1 from J, leaving 8 bases between them. The CDR3 totals 14 residues. Germline V lookup: CDR1 WNHNN, CDR2 SYGVQD (reference sequence). The CDR3 reads CASSLDMNTGELFF. For the CDR3, the DNA is TGCGCCAGCAGTCTCGACATGAACACCGGGGAGCTGTTTTTT.

This chain connects TRBV10-3 to TRBJ1-2; unclear D gene. The CDR3 contains 16 residues. V dropped 2 bases and J dropped 8 bases, with 21 bases sitting between them. The germline CDR1 and CDR2 sequences are ENHRY and SYGVKD. DNA of the CDR3: TGTGCCATCAGTGAGAATATGGCAGGCTGGGCGAGGGGCTACACCTTC. Its translation: CAISENMAGWARGYTF.

This CDR3 is CASIPDRVNTEAFF. CDR3 nucleotides: TGTGCCAGCATTCCGGACAGGGTGAACACTGAAGCTTTCTTT. The chain joins TRBV2 to TRBJ1-1; the match to TRBD1 covers 8 bases. Germline CDR1 reads SNHLY; CDR2 reads FYNNEI. Trimming removed 7 bases from V and 0 bases from J; junction bases left unmatched: 4. CDR3 length equals 14 residues.

CDR3 region: CASSFSPISSYEQYF. CDR3 in DNA: TGTGCCAGCAGTTTTTCCCCCATTAGCTCCTACGAGCAGTACTTC. This chain links TRBV28 with TRBJ2-7; no firm D call. Between the trimmed V and J ends, which lost 3 bases and 0 bases, there was a span of 12 bases. Germline loops: CDR1 MDHEN, CDR2 SYDVKM. This CDR3 spans 15 amino acids.

This chain links TRBV7-8 with TRBJ2-7, with D unclear. V lost 1 base and J lost 3, with 10 bases in between. The CDR3 is made up of 14 amino acids. Germline V gene lookup returns CDR1 SGHVS and CDR2 FQNEAQ. This CDR3 is CASSLDPGIYEQYF. DNA for the CDR3: TGTGCCAGCAGCTTAGATCCCGGCATCTACGAGCAGTACTTC.

The chain carries TRBV14 and TRBJ2-3; D uncertain. V was trimmed by 1 base and J by 8 bases, leaving 10 bases between them. This CDR3 is 13 amino acids long. Germline lookup yields CDR1 SGHDN and CDR2 FVKESK. The CDR3 DNA is TGTGCCAGCAGCCAAGTTGACCAAGCTACGCAGTATTTT. Protein: CASSQVDQATQYF. The variable domain in full, with the rest retrieved from reference TRBV14 and TRBJ2-3, is EAGVTQFPSHSVIEKGQTVTLRCDPISGHDNLYWYRRVMGKEIKFLLHFVKESKQDESGMPNNRFLAERTGGTYSTLKVQPAELEDSGVYFCASSQVDQATQYFGPGTRLTVL.